Each of the 18 T cell receptor beta chains below was sequenced from the same sample in a study of response to subunit inactivated influenza vaccine. A single record per CDR3 protein comes from TCRdb applying MiXCR to the RT-PCR reads. The repertoire consists of over 750,000 distinct CDR3 sequences, with over 20% occurring once and the leading ten covering roughly 10%. This specimen consisted of PBMCs from blood, obtained approximately 5 days after vaccination. Source of these receptors: a man over 45 who received an inactivated influenza vaccine.

The chain carries TRBV6-2 or TRBV6-3 and TRBJ2-2, with D tentatively TRBD1 or TRBD2 (5 bases each). CDR3 length: 13 amino acids. Germline V CDR1 and CDR2: MNHEY, SVGEGT. The V and J ends lost 6 bases and 10 bases respectively, with 15 bases between them. The CDR3 loop reads CASRTTPGTELFF. The CDR3, as DNA: TGTGCCAGCAGGACCACCCCCGGGACGGAGCTGTTTTTT.

The rearrangement joins TRBV20-1 to TRBJ2-3; 11 bases fit TRBD2. V trimming: 6 bases; J trimming: 3 bases; junction bases outside the gene matches: 5. Per germline, CDR1 DFQATT and CDR2 SNEGSKA (reference sequence). The CDR3 spans 14 residues. The CDR3 is CSAAIAGGTDTQYF. As DNA, the CDR3 is TGCAGTGCAGCAATAGCGGGGGGGACAGATACGCAGTATTTT.

This clonotype was seen a handful of times. The chain recombines TRBV7-6 with TRBJ2-1; D may correspond to TRBD1 or TRBD2 (5 bases each). The germline CDR1 and CDR2 sequences are SGHVS and FNYEAQ. V lost 1 base to trimming and J lost 8 bases, with 21 bases between them. The length of the CDR3 is 17 residues. The DNA for the CDR3 is TGTGCCAGCAGCTTAGGTCCCCCGGGGCAGCTACGCGATGAGCAGTTCTTC. Protein: CASSLGPPGQLRDEQFF.

This clonotype was detected only a few times. The J gene is TRBJ2-1, the V gene TRBV24-1, with 8 positions matching TRBD2. This CDR3 has 17 amino acids. The V gene's germline CDR1 is KGHDR and CDR2 SFDVKD. The trim removed 4 bases at V and 0 bases at J, leaving 7 bases unmatched. The CDR3 region has the DNA TGTGCCACCAGTGAGGTAACTAGCGGTGACTCCTACAATGAGCAGTTCTTC. The encoded protein is CATSEVTSGDSYNEQFF.

This chain joins TRBV19 and TRBJ2-1, with D maybe TRBD2 (5 bases). CDR1 and CDR2 from the germline V gene are LNHDA and SQIVND (reference sequence). This CDR3 contains 13 residues. V was pared by 3 bases and J by 6 bases, with 9 bases between. As DNA, the CDR3 is TGTGCCAGTAGTATGCGAGGGTCCAATGAGCAGTTCTTC. It encodes CASSMRGSNEQFF. The complete variable domain, with remaining parts taken from reference TRBV19 and TRBJ2-1, reads DGGITQSPKYLFRKEGQNVTLSCEQNLNHDAMYWYRQDPGQGLRLIYYSQIVNDFQKGDIAEGYSVSREKKESFPLTVTSAQKNPTAFYLCASSMRGSNEQFFGPGTRLTVL.

The chain recombines TRBV18 with TRBJ2-7, with 10 bases that match TRBD1. CDR1 and CDR2 from the germline V gene are KGHSH and LQKENI. CDR3 length: 15 residues. With 5 bases clipped from V and 7 bases from J, the junction kept 11 bases outside the gene matches. Here the CDR3 reads CASSNPGQGTWEQYF. DNA of the CDR3: TGTGCCAGCTCAAACCCGGGACAGGGGACGTGGGAGCAGTACTTC.

This clonotype has only a few counts. The chain is built from TRBV29-1 and TRBJ1-1; the D gene is possibly TRBD1 (5 bases). This CDR3 comprises 13 residues. V lost 7 bases and J 2 bases, leaving 14 bases between the germline ends. Germline lookup yields CDR1 SQVTM and CDR2 ANQGSEA. The DNA of the CDR3 is TGCAGCGCCGAGAGAGGACACAACACTGAAGCTTTCTTT. It translates to CSAERGHNTEAFF.

J is TRBJ1-6 and V is TRBV5-1; D may be TRBD1 (5 bases). Germline CDR1 SGHRS, CDR2 YFSETQ. This CDR3 spans 14 amino acids. Trimming shortened V by 1 base and J by 9 bases, and 11 bases separated the two germline ends. In DNA, the CDR3 is TGCGCCAGCAGCTTGTCCAGGGAAGGTTCACCCCTCCACTTT. Protein sequence: CASSLSREGSPLHF. The full variable domain, completed using reference TRBV5-1 and TRBJ1-6, is KAGVTQTPRYLIKTRGQQVTLSCSPISGHRSVSWYQQTPGQGLQFLFEYFSETQRNKGNFPGRFSGRQFSNSRSEMNVSTLELGDSALYLCASSLSREGSPLHFGNGTRLTVT.

This clonotype has more than one count but fewer than ten. The chain couples TRBV5-1 to TRBJ2-1, with D possibly called TRBD1 or TRBD2 (6 bases each). Germline-derived CDR1 and CDR2 are SGHRS and YFSETQ. Trimming left V 0 bases short and J 7 bases short, with 17 bases between. This CDR3 has 16 amino acids. The CDR3 DNA reads as TGCGCCAGCAGCTTGGGATCAGGGGCGGGGTTGAATGAGCAGTTCTTC. Protein product: CASSLGSGAGLNEQFF. The full variable domain, in which reference TRBV5-1 and TRBJ2-1 provide the parts outside the CDR3, is KAGVTQTPRYLIKTRGQQVTLSCSPISGHRSVSWYQQTPGQGLQFLFEYFSETQRNKGNFPGRFSGRQFSNSRSEMNVSTLELGDSALYLCASSLGSGAGLNEQFFGPGTRLTVL.

The table lists this clonotype with a few counts. The chain is built from TRBV10-3 and TRBJ2-7, with a tentative D call TRBD1 (7 bases). The CDR3 has 11 amino acids. The germline V gene has CDR1 ENHRY and CDR2 SYGVKD. V dropped 10 bases and J dropped 3 bases, with 10 bases sitting between them. As DNA, the CDR3 is TGTGCCAGCGGGACAGACTACGAGCAGTACTTC. Translation gives CASGTDYEQYF.

The chain combines TRBV5-4 with TRBJ2-3; TRBD2 matches 9 bases. Germline V CDR1 and CDR2: SGHNT, YYREEE (reference sequence). The CDR3 is 16 residues long. The trim removed 3 bases at V and 6 bases at J, leaving 11 bases unmatched. CDR3 nucleotides: TGTGCCAGCAGCTCCTTTAGGCTAGCGGGAATGGATACGCAGTATTTT. Translating it yields CASSSFRLAGMDTQYF.

The chain employs TRBV3-1 and TRBJ2-1; 12 nucleotides align to TRBD2. V lost 4 bases, J lost 8 bases, and 6 bases stayed unmatched. Germline V CDR1 and CDR2: LGHDT, YNNKEL (reference sequence). This CDR3 is 15 amino acids long. CDR3: CASSLTSGRSDEQFF. CDR3 nucleotide sequence: TGTGCCAGCAGCCTTACTAGCGGGAGGAGCGATGAGCAGTTCTTC.

The rearrangement uses TRBV11-1 and TRBJ2-3, with 9 bases that match TRBD2. The CDR3 contains 18 residues. V gave up 0 bases and J gave up 5 bases; unmatched junction bases: 12. The germline V gene has CDR1 SGHAT and CDR2 FQDESV (reference sequence). The CDR3, as DNA: TGTGCCAGCAGCTTAGCTCGGACTAGCGCTCTTTCGGAAGATACGCAGTATTTT. Translation gives CASSLARTSALSEDTQYF.

This clonotype showed up many times. This chain connects TRBV4-2 to TRBJ1-5, with D unresolved. V shed 1 base and J shed 1 base, with 2 bases lying between them. Germline V gene data show CDR1 as LGHNA and CDR2 as YNFKEQ. The CDR3 contains 13 residues. CDR3 amino acids: CASSQASNQPQHF. The CDR3 DNA is TGTGCCAGCAGCCAAGCGAGCAATCAGCCCCAGCATTTT.

The rearrangement uses TRBV5-1 and TRBJ2-1; TRBD1 aligns across 8 bases. CDR3 length: 16 residues. Germline V gene sequence: CDR1 SGHRS, CDR2 YFSETQ. The J segment lost 4 bases and the V segment lost 4 bases, leaving 10 bases of the junction unmatched. The CDR3 sequence is CASSQIRGRGYNEQFF. CDR3 DNA sequence: TGCGCCAGCAGCCAGATCAGGGGGCGAGGTTACAATGAGCAGTTCTTC.

The CDR3: CSAQEAGFHEQYF. The CDR3, as DNA: TGCAGTGCCCAAGAGGCAGGGTTCCACGAGCAGTACTTC. This chain links TRBV20-1 with TRBJ2-7; a weak D match, TRBD1 (5 bases). The CDR3 consists of 13 residues. Germline V CDR1 and CDR2: DFQATT, SNEGSKA (reference sequence). V gave up 6 bases and J gave up 5 bases, with 17 bases separating them.

The chain uses TRBV7-8 and TRBJ2-1; TRBD2 matches 11 bases. The CDR3 has 16 amino acids. With V trimmed by 4 bases and J by 9 bases, 11 bases remained unmatched. Germline V gives CDR1 SGHVS, CDR2 FQNEAQ. The CDR3 region is CASSSPRASGGSEQFF. The CDR3 DNA sequence: TGTGCCAGCAGCTCGCCCCGGGCTAGCGGGGGGTCTGAGCAGTTCTTC. The variable domain in full, completed from reference TRBV7-8 and TRBJ2-1, reads GAGVSQSPRYKVAKRGQDVALRCDPISGHVSLFWYQQALGQGPEFLTYFQNEAQLDKSGLPSDRFFAERPEGSVSTLKIQRTQQEDSAVYLCASSSPRASGGSEQFFGPGTRLTVL.

This clonotype appeared a few times. The chain carries TRBV7-2 and TRBJ2-7; TRBD1 matches 7 bases. This CDR3 contains 15 residues. V lost 2 bases to trimming and J lost 2 bases; unmatched junction nucleotides: 6. Germline CDR1 is SGHTA and CDR2 is FQGNSA. This CDR3 is CASSLSGTVAYEQYF. CDR3 DNA sequence: TGTGCCAGCAGCTTATCCGGGACAGTCGCCTACGAGCAGTACTTC.